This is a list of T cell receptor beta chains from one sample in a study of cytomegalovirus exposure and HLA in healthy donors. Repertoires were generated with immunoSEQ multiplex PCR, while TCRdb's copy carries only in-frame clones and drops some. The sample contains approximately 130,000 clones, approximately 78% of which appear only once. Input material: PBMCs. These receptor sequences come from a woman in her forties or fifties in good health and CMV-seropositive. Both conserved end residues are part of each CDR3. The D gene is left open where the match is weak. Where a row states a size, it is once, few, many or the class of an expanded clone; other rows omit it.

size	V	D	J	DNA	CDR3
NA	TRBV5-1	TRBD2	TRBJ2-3	TGCGCCAGCAGCTTTAGGTTACAAAGCGGGAGTGACACAGATACGCAGTATTTT	CASSFRLQSGSDTDTQYF
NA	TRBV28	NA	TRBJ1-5	TGTGCCAGCAGTTTATGGGCGGGGATCCTAAATCAGCCCCAGCATTTT	CASSLWAGILNQPQHF
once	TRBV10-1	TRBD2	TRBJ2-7	TGCGCCAGCAGTGAGTTGGCACTAGCGGGAAACGACGAGCAGTACTTC	CASSELALAGNDEQYF
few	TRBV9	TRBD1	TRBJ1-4	TGTGCCAGCAGCCGACAGGGTGATGGGGACGAAAAACTGTTTTTT	CASSRQGDGDEKLFF
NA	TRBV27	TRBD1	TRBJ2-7	TGTGCCAGCAGTTGGGACAGGGGGTACGAGCAGTACTTC	CASSWDRGYEQYF
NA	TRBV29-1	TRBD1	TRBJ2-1	TGCAGCGTTCTTAAGGGGGCGCAGGATGAGCAGTTCTTC	CSVLKGAQDEQFF
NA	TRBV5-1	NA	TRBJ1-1	TGCGCCAGCAGGGACATAGGTAAGACTGAAGCTTTCTTT	CASRDIGKTEAFF
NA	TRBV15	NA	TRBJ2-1	TGTGCCACCAGCCGACGGGGAGTCCCTGAGCAGTTCTTC	CATSRRGVPEQFF
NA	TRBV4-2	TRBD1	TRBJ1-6	TGTGCCAGCAGCCCCCGGGACAGCTATAATTCACCCCTCCACTTT	CASSPRDSYNSPLHF
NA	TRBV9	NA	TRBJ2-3	TGTGCCAGCAGCGAGGGGACTGTCTCTAGCACAGATACGCAGTATTTT	CASSEGTVSSTDTQYF
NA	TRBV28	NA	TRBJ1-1	TGTGCCAGCAGTTTGGGGGGTTTCACTGAAGCTTTCTTT	CASSLGGFTEAFF
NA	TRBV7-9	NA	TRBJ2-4	TGTGCCAGCAGCGCTATCGCAGGGGGGAACATTCAGTACTTC	CASSAIAGGNIQYF
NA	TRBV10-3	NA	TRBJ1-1	TGTGCCATCAGGGAGGGGAGGGACACTGAAGCTTTCTTT	CAIREGRDTEAFF
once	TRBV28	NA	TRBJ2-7	TGTGCCAGCAGTTTATCAGGGCCCACCTACGAGCAGTACTTC	CASSLSGPTYEQYF
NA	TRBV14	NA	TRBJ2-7	TGTGCCAGCAGCCCACTTTATGGGCGAAGAACCTACGAGCAGTACTTC	CASSPLYGRRTYEQYF
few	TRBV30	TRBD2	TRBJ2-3	TGTGCCTCCGCCGGGACTAGCGGCACAGATACGCAGTATTTT	CASAGTSGTDTQYF
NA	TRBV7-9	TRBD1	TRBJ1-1	TGTTCCAGCAGCTTAGCCGGACAGGGTAGGGCAGCTTTCTTT	CSSSLAGQGRAAFF
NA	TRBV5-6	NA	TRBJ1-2	TGTGCCAGCAGCCCGACGGGGGTCCCTGGCTACACCTTC	CASSPTGVPGYTF
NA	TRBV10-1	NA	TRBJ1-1	TGCGCCAGCAGTGGAGGGGGGGACACTGAAGCTTTCTTT	CASSGGGDTEAFF
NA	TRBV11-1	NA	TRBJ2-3	TGTGCCAGCGGAGGATCCACAGATACGCAGTATTTT	CASGGSTDTQYF
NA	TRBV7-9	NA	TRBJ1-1	TGTGCCAGCGGCCGGGGAACCTTAAACACTGAAGCTTTCTTT	CASGRGTLNTEAFF
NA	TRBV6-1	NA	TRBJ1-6	TGTGCCAGCAGCGACAGTCCCTCCTATAATTCACCCCTCCACTTT	CASSDSPSYNSPLHF
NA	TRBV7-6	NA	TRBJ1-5	TGTGCCAGCAGCGCCGACAGTAATCAGCCCCAGCATTTT	CASSADSNQPQHF